Shown below are 28 T cell receptor beta chains from a single sample sequenced in a study of beta chain features in type 1 diabetes. Study-level results: People with Type 1 diabetes carried modestly yet significantly shorter TCRB CDR3s in all four CD4+ subsets.

Their antigens are not known. Since all of the isolated RNA was reverse transcribed, expressed TCRB transcripts were what got sequenced. Measured with immunoSEQ multiplex PCR; TCRdb has only the in-frame clones, and not every one. This sample carries approximately 120,000 clones, approximately 15% of them seen once, and the ten largest clones take approximately 2.5%. Specimen: central memory CD4+ T cells from blood. Every receptor here comes from a man between 18 and 29 years old with type 1 diabetes.

A few counts support this clone. J is TRBJ2-1 and V is TRBV5-4; D possibly corresponds to TRBD2 (6 bases). CDR1 and CDR2 from the germline V gene are SGHNT and YYREEE (reference sequence). The CDR3 sequence is 17 residues long. V shed 2 bases and J shed 4 bases, with 19 bases lying between them. The CDR3 here is CASSLGGQAGSYNEQFF. The CDR3 DNA reads as TGTGCCAGCAGCTTAGGCGGGCAGGCGGGGAGTTACAATGAGCAGTTCTTC.

Of note for this clone: The same CDR3 also results from other DNA sequences found in this sample. The CDR3 sequence is CSVDGGTDTQYF. The CDR3 DNA reads TGCAGCGTGGACGGTGGCACAGATACGCAGTATTTT. The chain carries TRBV29-1 and TRBJ2-3; D uncertain. The ends were cut back, 6 bases at V and 1 base at J, with 8 bases in the middle. CDR3 length equals 12 residues. In germline, CDR1 is SQVTM, CDR2 ANQGSEA.

This clone appeared a single time. The V and J genes are TRBV9 and TRBJ1-2; 11 bases agree with TRBD1. There are 15 residues in the CDR3. The germline V gene has CDR1 SGDLS and CDR2 YYNGEE. V gave up 4 bases and J gave up 5 bases; unmatched junction bases: 7. CDR3 bases: TGTGCCAGCAGCCCCCGGGACAGGGGGACTTATGGCTACACCTTC. It yields the protein CASSPRDRGTYGYTF.

This clone was detected a few times. V and J are TRBV4-3 and TRBJ1-6; unclear D gene. Germline CDR1 is LGHNA and CDR2 is YSLEER. With 4 bases removed from V and 5 bases from J, the gap between germline ends came to 12 bases. The CDR3 sequence is 15 residues long. CDR3 protein: CASSPLEGHNSPLHF. CDR3 DNA: TGCGCCAGCAGCCCTCTCGAGGGCCATAATTCACCCCTCCACTTT.

The V and J genes are TRBV6-5 and TRBJ2-5; D unclear. The germline V and J ends were trimmed by 4 bases and 2 bases, with 11 bases remaining between them. This CDR3 spans 14 amino acids. In germline, CDR1 is MNHEY, CDR2 SVGAGI. CDR3 nucleotides: TGTGCCAGCAGTTTACAGTCAACGCAAGAGACCCAGTACTTC. Amino acids: CASSLQSTQETQYF.

V and J are TRBV28 and TRBJ2-3; D is perhaps TRBD1 or TRBD2 (6 bases each). Per germline, CDR1 MDHEN and CDR2 SYDVKM. This CDR3 is built from 14 residues. V was pared by 7 bases and J by 6 bases, with 17 bases between. The CDR3 sequence is CASTTGAHTDTQYF. The CDR3 DNA reads TGTGCCAGCACGACGGGGGCCCACACCGATACGCAGTATTTT.

This chain joins TRBV7-9 and TRBJ2-3; 9 nucleotides agree with TRBD1. Per the germline V gene, CDR1 is SEHNR and CDR2 is FQNEAQ (reference sequence). Trimming at V came to 5 bases and at J to 3 bases, leaving 6 bases not matched to a gene. The length of the CDR3 is 15 residues. CDR3 loop: CASSPDRGRTDTQYF. DNA for the CDR3: TGTGCCAGCAGCCCTGACAGGGGGAGGACAGATACGCAGTATTTT. The variable domain in full, completed from reference TRBV7-9 and TRBJ2-3, reads DTGVSQNPRHKITKRGQNVTFRCDPISEHNRLYWYRQTLGQGPEFLTYFQNEAQLEKSRLLSDRFSAERPKGSFSTLEIQRTEQGDSAMYLCASSPDRGRTDTQYFGPGTRLTVL.

The chain links TRBV7-9 to TRBJ2-7; the D gene is possibly TRBD1 (5 bases). The germline V and J ends were trimmed by 2 bases and 5 bases, with 16 bases remaining between them. The CDR3 length is 15 residues. CDR1 and CDR2 from the germline V gene are SEHNR and FQNEAQ (reference sequence). The CDR3 loop reads CASSLTGQNRNEQYF. The CDR3 DNA reads TGTGCCAGCAGCTTAACAGGCCAGAATAGGAACGAGCAGTACTTC. Full variable domain (rest looked up from reference TRBV7-9 and TRBJ2-7): DTGVSQNPRHKITKRGQNVTFRCDPISEHNRLYWYRQTLGQGPEFLTYFQNEAQLEKSRLLSDRFSAERPKGSFSTLEIQRTEQGDSAMYLCASSLTGQNRNEQYFGPGTRLTVT.

The table lists this clone with a count of one. A much larger clone differs by one base, so this may be a read error. The chain recombines TRBV4-3 with TRBJ2-1; D is ambiguous. Germline CDR1 LGHNA, CDR2 YSLEER. V lost 1 base to trimming and J lost 8 bases, with 3 bases between them. CDR3 size: 11 residues. The CDR3 is CASSQVDEQFF. The CDR3 region has the DNA TGCGCCAGCAGCCAAGTTGATGAGCAGTTCTTC.

The table lists this clone with a few counts. This chain joins TRBV7-8 and TRBJ1-5; tentatively, D is TRBD1 (5 bases). The V gene's germline CDR1 is SGHVS and CDR2 FQNEAQ. V was cut by 5 bases and J by 4 bases, with 12 bases left in between. This CDR3 comprises 14 residues. CDR3 coding DNA: TGTGCCAGCAGCCTCAGGGATAGGAATCAGCCCCAGCATTTT. Encoded protein: CASSLRDRNQPQHF.

This clone appeared a few times. The rearrangement joins TRBV21-1 to TRBJ2-7; the table gives TRBD1 as D, unverified against the DNA. TRBV21-1 is tagged as a pseudogene. The CDR3 has 14 residues. This CDR3 reads CASSNDRGSYEQYF. The CDR3 bases are TGTGCCAGCAGCAATGACAGGGGCTCCTACGAGCAGTACTTC.

This clone was seen only a few times. V gene TRBV28 combines with J gene TRBJ1-2; D perhaps matches TRBD1 (5 bases). There are 14 residues in the CDR3. Germline assignment: CDR1 MDHEN and CDR2 SYDVKM. Trimming took 5 bases from V and 1 from J, leaving 11 bases between them. CDR3 sequence (DNA): TGTGCCAGCAGTCGCCTTGGGGGTAACTATGGCTACACCTTC. This gives the protein CASSRLGGNYGYTF.

This clone has a handful of counts. This sequence joins TRBV19 and TRBJ2-1; weak D call: TRBD1 (5 bases). V dropped 4 bases and J dropped 8 bases, with 18 bases sitting between them. Germline V gene lookup returns CDR1 LNHDA and CDR2 SQIVND (reference sequence). The CDR3 length is 15 residues. CDR3 sequence: CASSNQGSSHDEQFF. The CDR3 DNA follows: TGTGCCAGTAGTAACCAGGGCTCATCTCACGATGAGCAGTTCTTC. The whole variable domain, remainder taken from reference TRBV19 and TRBJ2-1, is DGGITQSPKYLFRKEGQNVTLSCEQNLNHDAMYWYRQDPGQGLRLIYYSQIVNDFQKGDIAEGYSVSREKKESFPLTVTSAQKNPTAFYLCASSNQGSSHDEQFFGPGTRLTVL.

The rearrangement joins TRBV5-1 to TRBJ2-1, with D tentatively TRBD1 or TRBD2 (5 bases each). Germline CDR1 SGHRS, CDR2 YFSETQ. With 3 bases removed from V and 0 bases from J, the gap between germline ends came to 13 bases. The length of the CDR3 is 16 residues. The CDR3 nucleotides read TGCGCCAGCAGCTCCGGGACCGAGAGCTCCTACAATGAGCAGTTCTTC. Residues: CASSSGTESSYNEQFF.

This clone was recorded at least ten times. This chain joins TRBV6-5 and TRBJ1-2; tentatively, D is TRBD1 (5 bases). Germline V gene lookup returns CDR1 MNHEY and CDR2 SVGAGI. Trimming left V 0 bases short and J 6 bases short, with 17 bases between. This CDR3 region has 16 residues. CDR3 sequence (DNA): TGTGCCAGCAGTTACTCGATGCCAGGGAGAGGGGATGGCTACACCTTC. This encodes CASSYSMPGRGDGYTF.

In its sample, this clone was seen many times. The chain links TRBV28 to TRBJ1-2, with 12 bases aligning to TRBD1. CDR1 MDHEN and CDR2 SYDVKM come from the germline V gene. The CDR3 has 18 amino acids. The V gene end was trimmed by 2 bases and the J gene end by 6 bases; junction bases not matched to a gene: 13. DNA for the CDR3: TGTGCCAGCAGTTTAAGATATGGGACAGGGGGCGTTCTTCATGGCTACACCTTC. This translates into CASSLRYGTGGVLHGYTF.

This rearrangement joins TRBV18 to TRBJ2-2; possibly TRBD2 for D (6 bases). Germline V gene sequence: CDR1 KGHSH, CDR2 LQKENI. With 1 base removed from V and 0 bases from J, the gap between germline ends came to 15 bases. The CDR3 has 18 amino acids. CDR3 sequence: CASSPQRLVFANTGELFF. The CDR3 coding sequence is TGTGCCAGCTCACCACAGAGACTAGTGTTCGCGAACACCGGGGAGCTGTTTTTT.

The V call is TRBV2, the J call TRBJ2-3; no clear D. Germline loops: CDR1 SNHLY, CDR2 FYNNEI. This CDR3 has 16 amino acids. Trimming cost V 7 bases and J 4 bases, with 21 bases left between them. CDR3 DNA: TGTGCCAGCATTTTGATGGTCTCCGCTGTCGCAGATACGCAGTATTTT. This encodes CASILMVSAVADTQYF.

In this sample, this clone turned up a few times. The chain links TRBV7-9 to TRBJ1-2; D unclear. Deletions cut 5 bases from V and 7 bases from J, with 14 bases between. CDR1 is SEHNR, CDR2 FQNEAQ, per germline (reference sequence). This CDR3 has 13 residues. CDR3 bases: TGTGCCAGCAGCCGGCTGGGAGGGAGTGGCTACACCTTC. Translated: CASSRLGGSGYTF.

The chain employs TRBV5-1 and TRBJ1-2; possible D gene TRBD1, 5 bases. Germline lookup yields CDR1 SGHRS and CDR2 YFSETQ. The CDR3 covers 13 residues. The V and J ends lost 2 bases and 6 bases respectively, with 11 bases between them. The CDR3 coding sequence is TGCGCCAGCAGCTTACAGGATCTACATGGCTACACCTTC. It specifies CASSLQDLHGYTF.

This clone showed up just a few times. The chain employs TRBV15 and TRBJ2-7, with TRBD2 matching over 9 bases. This CDR3 has 15 residues. V shed 0 bases and J 5 bases; nucleotides not matched to a gene: 5. The germline V gene has CDR1 LNHNV and CDR2 YYDKDF (reference sequence). CDR3 sequence (DNA): TGTGCCACCAGCAGAGATCGAGGGACTAGCAACGAGCAGTACTTC. Encoded protein: CATSRDRGTSNEQYF. The full variable domain, in which reference TRBV15 and TRBJ2-7 provide the parts outside the CDR3, is DAMVIQNPRYQVTQFGKPVTLSCSQTLNHNVMYWYQQKSSQAPKLLFHYYDKDFNNEADTPDNFQSRRPNTSFCFLDIRSPGLGDTAMYLCATSRDRGTSNEQYFGPGTRLTVT.

The chain joins TRBV30 to TRBJ1-1; no firm D call. V gave up 2 bases and J gave up 6 bases, with 7 bases separating them. This CDR3 contains 11 residues. Looked up from germline, CDR1 is GTSNPN and CDR2 is SVGIG (reference sequence). The chain's CDR3 is CAWSWGSEAFF. The CDR3 region has the DNA TGTGCCTGGAGTTGGGGTTCTGAAGCTTTCTTT.

V gene TRBV30 combines with J gene TRBJ2-4; no definite D call. Germline V gene sequence: CDR1 GTSNPN, CDR2 SVGIG (reference sequence). This CDR3 has 11 amino acids. The ends were cut back, 3 bases at V and 6 bases at J, with 6 bases in the middle. CDR3 coding DNA: TGTGCCTGGAGGCTTGGAAACATTCAGTACTTC. Translation: CAWRLGNIQYF.

This clone has just a few counts. The chain couples TRBV19 to TRBJ2-4, with unresolved D. This CDR3 contains 14 residues. V was trimmed by 3 bases and J by 1 base, leaving 7 bases between them. Germline values: CDR1 LNHDA, CDR2 SQIVND (reference sequence). This CDR3 reads CASSIAFAKNIQYF. As DNA, the CDR3 is TGTGCCAGTAGTATCGCCTTCGCCAAAAACATTCAGTACTTC.

The chain joins TRBV30 to TRBJ2-3; D is unclear. The CDR3 contains 15 residues. The ends were cut back, 3 bases at V and 6 bases at J, with 19 bases in the middle. From germline, CDR1 is GTSNPN and CDR2 SVGIG (reference sequence). The CDR3 protein is CAWSGRVPTVDTQYF. The DNA for the CDR3 is TGTGCCTGGAGCGGTAGGGTTCCCACAGTGGATACGCAGTATTTT.

The rearrangement joins TRBV27 to TRBJ2-7; D may be TRBD1 (6 bases). The V and J ends lost 2 bases and 4 bases respectively, with 15 bases between them. The CDR3 has 15 residues. Per germline, CDR1 MNHEY and CDR2 SMNVEV (reference sequence). The CDR3 nucleotides are TGTGCCAGCAGTTTAGAGGATCCAAGGGGGTACGAGCAGTACTTC. It is translated as CASSLEDPRGYEQYF.

This clone was counted only a few times. This chain joins TRBV6-5 and TRBJ2-5, with D possibly being TRBD1 or TRBD2 (5 bases each). The CDR3 has 14 residues. Germline V lookup: CDR1 MNHEY, CDR2 SVGAGI. Trimming shortened V by 5 bases and J by 1 base, and 11 bases separated the two germline ends. The CDR3 nucleotides are TGTGCCAGCAGTACATGGGACCGCCAAGAGACCCAGTACTTC. Residues: CASSTWDRQETQYF.

V is TRBV9 and J is TRBJ2-5; 8 bases align to TRBD2. The CDR3 covers 17 residues. Germline V gene sequence: CDR1 SGDLS, CDR2 YYNGEE. J gave up 5 bases and V 5 bases, and 17 bases lay outside the gene matches. The chain's CDR3 is CASSLTSGENVGETQYF. CDR3 DNA: TGTGCCAGCAGTCTTACTAGCGGAGAAAACGTTGGGGAGACCCAGTACTTC.